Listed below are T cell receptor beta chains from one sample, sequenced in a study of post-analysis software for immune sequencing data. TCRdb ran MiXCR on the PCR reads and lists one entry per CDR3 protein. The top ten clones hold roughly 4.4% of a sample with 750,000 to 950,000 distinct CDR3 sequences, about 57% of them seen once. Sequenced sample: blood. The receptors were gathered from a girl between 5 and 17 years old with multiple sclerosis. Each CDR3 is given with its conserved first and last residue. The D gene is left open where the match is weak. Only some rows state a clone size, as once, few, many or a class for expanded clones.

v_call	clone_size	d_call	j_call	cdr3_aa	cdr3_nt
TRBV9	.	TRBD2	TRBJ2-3	CASSVVSSGVTDTQYF	TGTGCCAGCAGCGTAGTGTCTAGCGGGGTCACAGATACGCAGTATTTT
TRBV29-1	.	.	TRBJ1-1	CSLQGKASAEAFF	TGCAGCTTACAGGGTAAGGCTTCGGCTGAAGCTTTCTTT
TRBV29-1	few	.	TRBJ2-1	CSVAAGASYNEQFF	TGCAGCGTGGCCGCAGGGGCTTCCTACAATGAGCAGTTCTTC
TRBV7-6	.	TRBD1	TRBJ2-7	CASSPRRGQGAIEQYF	TGTGCCAGCAGCCCCCGGAGGGGACAGGGGGCCATCGAGCAGTACTTC
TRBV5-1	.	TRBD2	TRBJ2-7	CASSLGRAGGPIGYEQYF	TGCGCCAGCAGCTTGGGTCGAGCGGGAGGGCCAATCGGTTACGAGCAGTACTTC
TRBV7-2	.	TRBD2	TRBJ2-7	CASSLARGERNEQYF	TGTGCCAGCAGCTTAGCGCGGGGGGAACGAAACGAGCAGTACTTC
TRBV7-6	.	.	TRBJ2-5	CASSLLPQGNNEQYF	TGTGCCAGCAGCCTCCTTCCCCAGGGAAACAATGAGCAGTACTTC
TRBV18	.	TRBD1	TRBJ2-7	CASSPWDSGSYEQYF	TGTGCCAGCTCACCTTGGGACAGCGGCTCCTACGAGCAGTACTTC
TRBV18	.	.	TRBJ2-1	CASSPNGPPDEQFF	TGTGCCAGCTCACCGAACGGGCCCCCCGATGAGCAGTTCTTC
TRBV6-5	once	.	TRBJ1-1	CASSFAQNTEAFF	TGTGCCAGCAGTTTCGCGCAGAACACTGAAGCTTTCTTT
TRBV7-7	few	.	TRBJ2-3	CASSSTDSRTDTQYF	TGTGCCAGCAGCTCGACAGACTCCCGGACAGATACGCAGTATTTT
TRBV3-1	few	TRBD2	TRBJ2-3	CASSKLRSGISTDTQYF	TGTGCCAGCAGCAAGCTGCGTAGCGGGATCAGTACAGATACGCAGTATTTT
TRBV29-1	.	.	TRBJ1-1	CSVDLRGAGTEAFF	TGCAGCGTTGACCTGCGGGGGGCAGGGACTGAAGCTTTCTTT
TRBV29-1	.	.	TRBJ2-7	CSVEDRAPTYAQYF	TGCAGCGTTGAAGACCGGGCCCCTACCTACGCGCAGTACTTC
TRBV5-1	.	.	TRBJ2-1	CASSLLAIGEGEQFF	TGCGCCAGCAGCTTGTTGGCCATAGGGGAAGGGGAGCAGTTCTTC
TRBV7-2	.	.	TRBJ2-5	CASSIGLGRETQYF	TGTGCCAGCAGTATCGGTCTGGGTCGTGAGACCCAGTACTTC
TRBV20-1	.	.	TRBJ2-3	CSARPGTDTQYF	TGCAGTGCCAGGCCCGGTACAGATACGCAGTATTTT
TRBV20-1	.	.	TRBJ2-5	CSPAGRRTHGGETQYF	TGCAGTCCCGCGGGGCGGAGGACCCATGGGGGAGAGACCCAGTACTTC
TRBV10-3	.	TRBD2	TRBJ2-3	CAISGSGLAGATQYF	TGTGCCATCAGTGGCTCGGGACTAGCGGGAGCTACGCAGTATTTT
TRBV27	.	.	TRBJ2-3	CASSLDGGRADTQYF	TGTGCCAGCAGTTTAGACGGGGGGCGGGCAGATACGCAGTATTTT
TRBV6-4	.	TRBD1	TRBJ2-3	CASSQQGEDTDTQYF	TGTGCCAGCAGTCAACAGGGGGAGGACACAGATACGCAGTATTTT
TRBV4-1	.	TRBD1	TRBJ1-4	CASSPGQDNEKLFF	TGCGCCAGCAGCCCGGGACAGGATAATGAAAAACTGTTTTTT
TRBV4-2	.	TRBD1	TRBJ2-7	CASSQDGQGGLFSYEQYF	TGTGCCAGCAGCCAAGACGGACAGGGGGGTTTGTTCTCCTACGAGCAGTACTTC
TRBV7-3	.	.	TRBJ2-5	CASSFGAAQETQYF	TGTGCCAGCAGCTTCGGGGCGGCACAAGAGACCCAGTACTTC
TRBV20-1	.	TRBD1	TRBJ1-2	CSARLVTGGIGYGYTF	TGCAGTGCTAGGTTGGTGACAGGGGGTATCGGCTATGGCTACACCTTC
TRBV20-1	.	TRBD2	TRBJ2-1	CSASPLLAGSYNEQFF	TGCAGTGCTAGCCCCTTACTAGCGGGGAGCTACAATGAGCAGTTCTTC
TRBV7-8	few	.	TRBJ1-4	CASSFRGREKLFF	TGTGCCAGCAGCTTTAGGGGACGGGAAAAACTGTTTTTT
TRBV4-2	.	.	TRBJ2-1	CASSQLQGGGNYNEQFF	TGTGCCAGCAGCCAGCTTCAGGGGGGAGGGAACTACAATGAGCAGTTCTTC
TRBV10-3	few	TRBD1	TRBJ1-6	CAAQSGDSNNSPLHF	TGTGCCGCCCAATCGGGGGACAGTAATAATTCACCCCTCCACTTT
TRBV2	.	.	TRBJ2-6	CASLPGTGANVLTF	TGTGCCAGCCTCCCGGGGACTGGGGCCAACGTCCTGACTTTC
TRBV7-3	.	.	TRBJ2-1	CASSLTAGVHNEQFF	TGTGCCAGCAGCTTAACCGCCGGGGTCCACAATGAGCAGTTCTTC
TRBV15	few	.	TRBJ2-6	CATSRVISGANVLTF	TGTGCCACCAGCAGAGTAATCTCTGGGGCCAACGTCCTGACTTTC
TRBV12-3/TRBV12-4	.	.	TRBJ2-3	CASSLEAGPSTDTQYF	TGTGCCAGCAGTTTAGAGGCGGGGCCTAGCACAGATACGCAGTATTTT
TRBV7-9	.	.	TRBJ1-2	CASLDAGDGYTF	TGTGCCAGCCTGGACGCAGGGGATGGCTACACCTTC
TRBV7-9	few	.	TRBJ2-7	CASSLAGREFAYEQYF	TGTGCCAGCAGCTTAGCGGGCCGGGAGTTTGCCTACGAGCAGTACTTC
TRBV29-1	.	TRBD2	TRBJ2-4	CSVKPGGKNIQYF	TGCAGCGTGAAGCCGGGGGGCAAAAACATTCAGTACTTC
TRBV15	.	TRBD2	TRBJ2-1	CATKTGTSDYNEQFF	TGTGCCACCAAAACCGGGACTAGCGACTACAATGAGCAGTTCTTC
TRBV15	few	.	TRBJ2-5	CATSRDSRRETQYF	TGTGCCACCAGCAGAGACAGCAGGAGGGAGACCCAGTACTTC
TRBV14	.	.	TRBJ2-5	CASSQAGSQQYF	TGTGCCAGCAGCCAAGCCGGGAGCCAGCAGTACTTC
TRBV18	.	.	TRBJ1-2	CASSPSPNYGHTF	TGTGCCAGCTCACCATCGCCAAACTATGGCCACACCTTC
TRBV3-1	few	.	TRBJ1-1	CASSQVSRGTEAFF	TGTGCCAGCAGCCAAGTCAGTAGGGGCACTGAAGCTTTCTTT